The clone carrying this TCR beta chain has ten or more counts. This record belongs to a study of human T cells and chemical hapten exposure. About the research overall: On the upper back, patch tests were applied with 0.01% DPC and read at 6 days.

The germline CDR1 and CDR2 sequences are DFQATT and SNEGSKA (reference sequence). Between the trimmed V and J ends, which lost 3 bases and 6 bases, there was a span of 10 bases. The CDR3 covers 12 residues. Time point specified: pre-sensitization, week 0. Treatment denoted: therapeutic diphenylcyclopropenone sensitization with weekly scalp DPC. The study used a library that attached unique molecular identifiers to individual cDNA molecules. Each CDR3 protein is one row after TCRdb ran MiXCR on the RACE reads. The sample has about 61,000 distinct CDR3 sequences; roughly 6.7% are singletons. This clonotype was sampled from a woman under 40 with alopecia areata. Some clones in this sample may be carry-over from other donors' samples. The V gene is TRBV20-1, the J gene TRBJ2-3; no clear D gene. Sequenced material: whole blood, taken in connection with sensitization to the hapten diphenylcyclopropenone (DPC). CDR3 residues: CSASTPADTQYF. CDR3 coding DNA: TGCAGTGCTAGCACGCCGGCGGATACGCAGTATTTT.